A single sample is the source of the 2 T cell receptor beta chains below, sequenced in a study of blood T cell repertoires in COVID-19. Using immunoSEQ multiplex PCR, the repertoire was profiled, and TCRdb retains in-frame clones only, with some absent. The sample holds a few hundred thousand clones, less than 90% seen once. Source material: peripheral blood. These receptors came from a woman aged 50 to 60 with acute or convalescent COVID-19.

The rearrangement links TRBV27 to TRBJ1-1, with TRBD1 as a possible D gene (6 bases). This CDR3 spans 13 amino acids. The V end lost 6 bases, the J end lost 5 bases, and 13 bases lay between the germline ends. Germline loops: CDR1 MNHEY, CDR2 SMNVEV (reference sequence). The CDR3 region has the DNA TGTGCCAGCAGAGGTAACAGGGTTACTGAAGCTTTCTTT. It specifies CASRGNRVTEAFF.

The chain recombines TRBV27 with TRBJ1-5, with 10 bases identical to TRBD1. CDR1 is MNHEY, CDR2 SMNVEV, per germline (reference sequence). The V segment lost 4 bases and the J segment 5 bases; nucleotides outside the gene matches: 8. The length of the CDR3 is 16 residues. CDR3 nucleotides: TGTGCCAGCAGTTGGGACAGGGGCCCACCTCATCAGCCCCAGCATTTT. This translates into CASSWDRGPPHQPQHF.